Presented here are 13 T cell receptor beta chains from one specimen sequenced in a study of blood T cells in healthy people across ages. A second about 7 to 11 cycle PCR used barcoded and J-beta primers. In TCRdb, the 5' RACE reads were re-called with MiXCR into one record per CDR3 protein. The table lists 1.4 million to 1.5 million distinct CDR3 sequences, approximately 40% of them singletons. The specimen sequenced was blood. These receptors came from a young woman in good health.

This chain joins TRBV6-1 and TRBJ2-1, with 10 bases fitting TRBD2. J lost 7 bases, V lost 4 bases, and 13 bases had no gene match. The CDR3 has 17 amino acids. Germline values: CDR1 MNHNS, CDR2 SASEGT. As DNA, the CDR3 is TGTGCCAGCAGTGCTGAGACCGGGACTAGCGTAAAGAATGAGCAGTTCTTC. It specifies CASSAETGTSVKNEQFF.

The rearrangement links TRBV6-1 to TRBJ1-1, with a possible D match to TRBD1 (6 bases). This CDR3 spans 18 amino acids. Germline V gene data show CDR1 as MNHNS and CDR2 as SASEGT. V was shortened by 6 bases and J by 4 bases, with 27 bases between the two germline ends. CDR3 sequence (DNA): TGTGCCAGCAGCAAGACAAGACAGGTTGGTGGTGGTCTCACTGAAGCTTTCTTT. It encodes CASSKTRQVGGGLTEAFF.

This clonotype was counted a few times. The chain joins TRBV4-1 to TRBJ2-3; TRBD2 matches at 9 bases. The CDR3 totals 17 residues. V dropped 0 bases and J dropped 2; count of bases not matched to a gene: 6. The germline V gene has CDR1 MGHRA and CDR2 YSYEKL. This CDR3 reads CASSQDGAGGYTDTQYF. CDR3 sequence (DNA): TGCGCCAGCAGCCAAGACGGAGCGGGGGGTTACACAGATACGCAGTATTTT.

The chain recombines TRBV6-5 with TRBJ2-4, with D perhaps TRBD2 (5 bases). CDR1 and CDR2 (germline): MNHEY, SVGAGI. Deletions cut 0 bases from V and 13 bases from J, with 10 bases between. There are 12 residues in the CDR3. Here the CDR3 DNA reads TGTGCCAGCAGTTACTCGGATAGGGAGCAGTACTTC. It codes for CASSYSDREQYF.

The V call is TRBV5-4, the J call TRBJ2-4; 7 nucleotides align to TRBD2. This CDR3 contains 14 residues. The germline V gene encodes CDR1 SGHNT and CDR2 YYREEE (reference sequence). The V segment lost 4 bases and the J segment 5 bases; nucleotides outside the gene matches: 6. DNA of the CDR3: TGTGCCAGCAGCCCCGGGGGGAGGGAAAACATTCAGTACTTC. It yields the protein CASSPGGRENIQYF.

V gene TRBV20-1 combines with J gene TRBJ2-1; TRBD2 matches at 9 bases. Germline V gives CDR1 DFQATT, CDR2 SNEGSKA (reference sequence). J gave up 7 bases and V 0 bases, and 13 bases lay outside the gene matches. The CDR3 contains 17 residues. CDR3 DNA: TGCAGTGCTAGAGATCCCCGCGGGGGGGCCATCAATAATGAGCAGTTCTTC. Its protein product is CSARDPRGGAINNEQFF.

This clonotype was found once. The chain has TRBV7-8 and TRBJ2-7; possibly TRBD1 for D (6 bases). Germline CDR1 reads SGHVS; CDR2 reads FQNEAQ. The CDR3 loop spans 14 amino acids. Trimming left V 6 bases short and J 0 bases short, with 12 bases between. The CDR3 DNA is TGTGCCAGCAGTCCAGGGGCAGCCTCCTACGAGCAGTACTTC. Amino acid sequence: CASSPGAASYEQYF.

The V gene is TRBV20-1, the J gene TRBJ1-1; a possible D gene is TRBD1 (5 bases). Looked up from germline, CDR1 is DFQATT and CDR2 is SNEGSKA (reference sequence). The CDR3 is 15 residues long. With 0 bases removed from V and 6 bases from J, the gap between germline ends came to 17 bases. The CDR3 is CSARDLRWGTAEAFF. The CDR3 region has the DNA TGCAGTGCTAGAGATCTCCGATGGGGCACAGCTGAAGCTTTCTTT.

The V gene is TRBV7-9, the J gene TRBJ1-2; 7 bases are a match to TRBD1. With 4 bases clipped from V and 3 bases from J, the junction kept 5 bases outside the gene matches. Germline CDR1 reads SEHNR; CDR2 reads FQNEAQ (reference sequence). The CDR3 contains 14 residues. The CDR3 DNA follows: TGTGCCAGCAGCTCCTACGGGACAGACTATGGCTACACCTTC. This encodes CASSSYGTDYGYTF.

This clonotype occurred a few times. The rearrangement joins TRBV29-1 to TRBJ2-1, with D perhaps matching TRBD1 (6 bases). The CDR3 runs 10 residues. With 4 bases removed from V and 8 bases from J, the gap between germline ends came to 6 bases. Germline-derived CDR1 and CDR2 are SQVTM and ANQGSEA. CDR3 nucleotides: TGCAGCGTTGGACAGGATGAGCAGTTCTTC. This translates into CSVGQDEQFF.

The chain combines TRBV27 with TRBJ1-1; 10 nucleotides line up with TRBD1. Trimming at V came to 2 bases and at J to 4 bases, leaving 7 bases not matched to a gene. CDR1 MNHEY and CDR2 SMNVEV come from the germline V gene (reference sequence). The CDR3 totals 16 residues. The CDR3 region has the DNA TGTGCCAGCAGTTTAGGGACAGGGGATCTAGCCACTGAAGCTTTCTTT. It translates to CASSLGTGDLATEAFF.

This clonotype was detected a few times. The chain combines TRBV12-3 or TRBV12-4 with TRBJ2-2; D is unresolved. The CDR3 is made up of 15 amino acids. Trimming left V 4 bases short and J 4 bases short, with 13 bases between. This CDR3 reads CASSSPGSTTGELFF. CDR3 sequence (DNA): TGTGCCAGCAGTTCCCCTGGCAGCACCACCGGGGAGCTGTTTTTT.

The V call is TRBV3-1, the J call TRBJ2-5; weak D call: TRBD1 (6 bases). The V end lost 3 bases, the J end lost 2 bases, and 13 bases lay between the germline ends. The germline V gene has CDR1 LGHDT and CDR2 YNNKEL (reference sequence). This CDR3 region has 15 residues. The CDR3 DNA follows: TGTGCCAGCAGCCATCCTGGACAGATTCAAGAGACCCAGTACTTC. Translation gives CASSHPGQIQETQYF.